The next 29 T cell receptor beta chains were all read from a single sample in a study of T cell clones after liver transplantation (dated by TCRdb to between 2018 and 2021). The protocol used for the library was the immunoSEQ multiplex PCR assay. TCRdb stores this immuneACCESS table with in-frame sequences only. Part of the clones is absent; in the studies checked, under half of the shortfall reflects unresolved V genes, and no reason is known for the rest. The sample profile shows around 18,000 clones; around 89% of them were found once. About an eighth of the sample is taken by the ten largest. The sequencing used CD8+ T cells from blood, collected 45 to 46 months after liver transplant. These receptor sequences come from a human patient who received a liver transplant. Following a transplant, some T cells may be graft donor cells, not patient cells.

The rearrangement uses TRBV27 and TRBJ1-1; 8 nucleotides match TRBD1. V shed 6 bases and J 4 bases; nucleotides not matched to a gene: 4. The CDR3 is 13 residues long. Germline V CDR1 and CDR2: MNHEY, SMNVEV (reference sequence). Here the CDR3 reads CASRTGAVTEAFF. Here the CDR3 DNA reads TGTGCCAGCAGGACAGGGGCCGTCACTGAAGCTTTCTTT.

This rearrangement joins TRBV5-4 to TRBJ2-7; D possibly uses TRBD1 or TRBD2 (6 bases each). From germline, CDR1 is SGHNT and CDR2 YYREEE (reference sequence). The CDR3 length is 15 residues. V was clipped by 1 base and J by 1 base, with 12 bases between them. CDR3 DNA: TGTGCCAGCAGCTTGCGGGGGCCTATGTCCTACGAGCAGTACTTC. It is translated as CASSLRGPMSYEQYF.

The V call is TRBV6-5, the J call TRBJ1-5, with D perhaps matching TRBD1 (5 bases). The CDR3 contains 15 residues. Trimming took 6 bases from V and 4 from J, leaving 16 bases between them. Germline V lookup: CDR1 MNHEY, CDR2 SVGAGI. CDR3 bases: TGTGCCAGCAGGTCCGGGACGGGGATTAATCAGCCCCAGCATTTT. Its translation: CASRSGTGINQPQHF.

This clone was observed once. This rearrangement joins TRBV9 to TRBJ1-5; no clear D gene. V lost 0 bases to trimming and J lost 0 bases, with 10 bases between them. The CDR3 has 16 residues. Germline lookup yields CDR1 SGDLS and CDR2 YYNGEE. CDR3 DNA: TGTGCCAGCAGCGTAGGTCTGGGCGATAGCAATCAGCCCCAGCATTTT. Its protein product is CASSVGLGDSNQPQHF.

The chain carries TRBV20-1 and TRBJ1-1; D is unresolved. The germline V gene encodes CDR1 DFQATT and CDR2 SNEGSKA (reference sequence). The CDR3 length is 11 residues. The ends were cut back, 3 bases at V and 8 bases at J, with 10 bases in the middle. CDR3 in amino acids: CSASNKTEAFF. The CDR3 DNA is TGCAGTGCTAGTAACAAGACCGAAGCTTTCTTT.

The genes are TRBV25-1 and TRBJ2-7, with 8 bases matching TRBD1. The trim removed 4 bases at V and 5 bases at J, leaving 4 bases unmatched. CDR1 is MGHDK, CDR2 SYGVNS, per germline. The CDR3 covers 13 residues. The CDR3 DNA reads TGTGCCAGCAGTGGGCAGGGGGCGGACGAGCAGTACTTC. Amino acid sequence: CASSGQGADEQYF.

V usage is TRBV5-6 and J usage is TRBJ1-1, with D perhaps TRBD1 (6 bases). The V end was cut by 2 bases, the J end by 2 bases, with 13 bases between. The V gene's germline CDR1 is SGHDT and CDR2 YYEEEE. CDR3 size: 15 residues. CDR3 nucleotides: TGTGCCAGCAGCTTAGGACAGTTTACCAACACTGAAGCTTTCTTT. Translating gives CASSLGQFTNTEAFF.

The V and J genes are TRBV9 and TRBJ2-5; no reliable D call. Deletions cut 2 bases from V and 3 bases from J, with 11 bases between. There are 14 residues in the CDR3. Looked up from germline, CDR1 is SGDLS and CDR2 is YYNGEE. CDR3 region: CASSVLDGEETQYF. Here the CDR3 DNA reads TGTGCCAGCAGCGTCCTGGACGGAGAAGAGACCCAGTACTTC.

This clone appeared a single time. The V gene is TRBV9, the J gene TRBJ2-7; no reliable D call. From germline, CDR1 is SGDLS and CDR2 YYNGEE. This CDR3 is 14 amino acids long. V lost 0 bases to trimming and J lost 3 bases, with 10 bases between them. The CDR3 protein is CASSVEDRSYEQYF. The CDR3 DNA follows: TGTGCCAGCAGCGTAGAGGACCGGAGCTACGAGCAGTACTTC.

This clone was seen only once. The V gene is TRBV6-6, the J gene TRBJ2-5; D is perhaps TRBD2 (6 bases). V dropped 4 bases and J dropped 5 bases, with 8 bases sitting between them. The germline gives CDR1 MNHNY, CDR2 SVGAGI (reference sequence). The CDR3 consists of 12 residues. The CDR3 reads CASSWDSETQYF. As DNA, the CDR3 is TGTGCCAGCAGTTGGGACTCGGAGACCCAGTACTTC.

V usage is TRBV13 and J usage is TRBJ1-2; possibly TRBD1 for D (6 bases). V was clipped by 1 base and J by 3 bases, with 18 bases between them. The CDR3 consists of 17 residues. Per germline, CDR1 PRHDT and CDR2 FYEKMQ (reference sequence). In nucleotides, the CDR3 is TGTGCCAGCAGCTTAGAGTTCGGGCCGGACAGAGACTATGGCTACACCTTC. Translated, it gives CASSLEFGPDRDYGYTF.

The genes are TRBV6-6 and TRBJ1-5, with D maybe TRBD1 (5 bases). Germline lookup yields CDR1 MNHNY and CDR2 SVGAGI (reference sequence). Between the trimmed V and J ends, which lost 6 bases and 4 bases, there was a span of 16 bases. This CDR3 is built from 15 residues. CDR3 nucleotides: TGTGCCAGCAGGTCCGGGACGGGGATTAATCAGCCCCAGCATTTT. This codes for CASRSGTGINQPQHF.

This sequence joins TRBV19 and TRBJ1-5; D is possibly TRBD1 (5 bases). V was cut by 11 bases and J by 3 bases, with 14 bases left in between. Germline loops: CDR1 LNHDA, CDR2 SQIVND (reference sequence). The CDR3 covers 13 residues. The DNA for the CDR3 is TGTGCCGGGGGGAATGGTGTCAATCAGCCCCAGCATTTT. Amino acids: CAGGNGVNQPQHF.

V gene TRBV15 combines with J gene TRBJ1-1, with 8 bases that match TRBD1. The CDR3 contains 14 residues. The V gene end was trimmed by 5 bases and the J gene end by 1 base; junction bases not matched to a gene: 3. Germline assignment: CDR1 LNHNV and CDR2 YYDKDF (reference sequence). CDR3 DNA: TGTGCCACCAGCTACGGACAGGGGAACACTGAAGCTTTCTTT. It is translated as CATSYGQGNTEAFF. The full variable domain, in which reference TRBV15 and TRBJ1-1 provide the parts outside the CDR3, is DAMVIQNPRYQVTQFGKPVTLSCSQTLNHNVMYWYQQKSSQAPKLLFHYYDKDFNNEADTPDNFQSRRPNTSFCFLDIRSPGLGDTAMYLCATSYGQGNTEAFFGQGTRLTVV.

CDR3 sequence: CASSLEWAPLYGYTF. The CDR3 DNA sequence: TGTGCCAGCAGCTTAGAATGGGCCCCCCTTTATGGCTACACCTTC. The chain carries TRBV11-2 and TRBJ1-2; D unclear. The V and J ends lost 0 bases and 5 bases respectively, with 13 bases between them. This CDR3 spans 15 amino acids. Per the germline V gene, CDR1 is SGHAT and CDR2 is FQNNGV. Supplemented by reference TRBV11-2 and TRBJ1-2, the full variable domain reads EAGVAQSPRYKIIEKRQSVAFWCNPISGHATLYWYQQILGQGPKLLIQFQNNGVVDDSQLPKDRFSAERLKGVDSTLKIQPAKLEDSAVYLCASSLEWAPLYGYTFGSGTRLTVV.

The chain is built from TRBV11-2 and TRBJ1-1, with D possibly matching TRBD1 (5 bases). The V gene lost 1 base and the J gene lost 8 bases, with 14 bases spanning the gap. The CDR3 extends over 14 amino acids. CDR1 and CDR2 (germline): SGHAT, FQNNGV. DNA of the CDR3: TGTGCCAGCAGCTTAGGGCAGGGTGGATTGGAAGCTTTCTTT. Translation gives CASSLGQGGLEAFF.

This chain joins TRBV28 and TRBJ1-4; D gene ambiguous. V was cut by 6 bases and J by 5 bases, with 19 bases left in between. This CDR3 comprises 16 residues. Per the germline V gene, CDR1 is MDHEN and CDR2 is SYDVKM. CDR3 protein: CASSPPFNPPNEKLFF. CDR3 bases: TGTGCCAGCAGCCCCCCTTTCAATCCCCCCAATGAAAAACTGTTTTTT.

This chain links TRBV5-4 with TRBJ2-7; 10 bases line up with TRBD2. Germline trimming cut 3 bases from V and 2 bases from J; bases unmatched to any gene: 5. The length of the CDR3 is 15 residues. Germline-derived CDR1 and CDR2 are SGHNT and YYREEE (reference sequence). The CDR3 coding sequence is TGTGCCAGCAGCTATGGACTAGCGGAGCCCTACGAGCAGTACTTC. Protein sequence: CASSYGLAEPYEQYF.

This chain connects TRBV18 to TRBJ2-5; D is perhaps TRBD2 (5 bases). The CDR3 is 16 residues long. Trimming cost V 6 bases and J 4 bases, with 21 bases left between them. The V gene's germline CDR1 is KGHSH and CDR2 LQKENI. This chain's CDR3 is CASSPSQTTAGETQYF. The DNA of the CDR3 is TGTGCCAGCTCCCCCTCACAGACGACGGCGGGAGAGACCCAGTACTTC.

The chain carries TRBV28 and TRBJ1-1; possible D gene TRBD1, 6 bases. The germline V and J ends were trimmed by 5 bases and 4 bases, with 20 bases remaining between them. Germline V lookup: CDR1 MDHEN, CDR2 SYDVKM. The CDR3 consists of 16 residues. In DNA form, the CDR3 reads TGTGCCAGCAGTAGAAGTTCCGGGACAAGAAGCACTGAAGCTTTCTTT. The encoded protein is CASSRSSGTRSTEAFF.

J is TRBJ2-5 and V is TRBV9; TRBD1 might be the D (5 bases). CDR1 is SGDLS, CDR2 YYNGEE, per germline. The ends were cut back, 0 bases at V and 2 bases at J, with 8 bases in the middle. The CDR3 runs 14 residues. The CDR3 protein is CASSVEGRQETQYF. DNA for the CDR3: TGTGCCAGCAGCGTAGAGGGGCGTCAAGAGACCCAGTACTTC.

The CDR3 DNA follows: TGTGCCAGCAGCCCTCGGGGGACAGGGATTGGCTACACCTTC. It yields the protein CASSPRGTGIGYTF. J is TRBJ1-2 and V is TRBV5-4; 9 bases map to TRBD1. Germline V gene data show CDR1 as SGHNT and CDR2 as YYREEE (reference sequence). The CDR3 loop spans 14 amino acids. With 4 bases clipped from V and 7 bases from J, the junction kept 8 bases outside the gene matches.

The chain employs TRBV6-1 and TRBJ2-1, with 7 bases aligning to TRBD2. The length of the CDR3 is 14 residues. The germline V gene encodes CDR1 MNHNS and CDR2 SASEGT. V was pared by 4 bases and J by 9 bases, with 9 bases of the junction left unmatched. The CDR3 coding sequence is TGTGCCAGCAGTGTACTGGGGGGGAGCGTTGAGCAGTTCTTC. This codes for CASSVLGGSVEQFF.

This clone occurred once. This chain uses TRBV13 with TRBJ2-7; weak D call: TRBD2 (7 bases). V gave up 0 bases and J gave up 4 bases, with 10 bases separating them. The germline V gene has CDR1 PRHDT and CDR2 FYEKMQ (reference sequence). The CDR3 spans 14 residues. The CDR3 region has the DNA TGTGCCAGCAGCTTAGGCGGGGGGCTATACGAGCAGTACTTC. Translated, it gives CASSLGGGLYEQYF.

This clone appeared once. This chain links TRBV28 with TRBJ2-3; 7 nucleotides align to TRBD1. CDR3 length: 15 amino acids. The trim removed 5 bases at V and 3 bases at J, leaving 8 bases unmatched. Germline CDR1 and CDR2: MDHEN and SYDVKM. The CDR3 coding sequence is TGTGCCAGCAGTCACCAACAGGGGTTAACAGATACGCAGTATTTT. As protein: CASSHQQGLTDTQYF.

The V call is TRBV11-2, the J call TRBJ2-2; 7 positions match TRBD2. Per germline, CDR1 SGHAT and CDR2 FQNNGV. This CDR3 has 13 amino acids. As DNA, the CDR3 is TGTGCAGCGGGACTCGAGAACACCGGGGAGCTGTTTTTT. Its translation: CAAGLENTGELFF.

The rearrangement joins TRBV10-3 to TRBJ1-1, with D unresolved. Trimming left V 7 bases short and J 1 base short, with 10 bases between. The CDR3 loop spans 13 amino acids. In germline, CDR1 is ENHRY, CDR2 SYGVKD. CDR3 residues: CAITADWNTEAFF. The CDR3 nucleotides read TGTGCCATCACCGCAGATTGGAACACTGAAGCTTTCTTT.

The V call is TRBV19, the J call TRBJ1-1; possibly TRBD1 for D (5 bases). The germline gives CDR1 LNHDA, CDR2 SQIVND (reference sequence). Trimming took off 5 bases at V and 0 bases at J, with 16 bases between the two ends. The CDR3 has 16 amino acids. The CDR3 protein is CASSSQTGLMNTEAFF. As DNA, the CDR3 is TGTGCCAGTAGTTCTCAAACGGGACTTATGAACACTGAAGCTTTCTTT. Based on the CDR3 plus reference TRBV19 and TRBJ1-1, the full variable domain is DGGITQSPKYLFRKEGQNVTLSCEQNLNHDAMYWYRQDPGQGLRLIYYSQIVNDFQKGDIAEGYSVSREKKESFPLTVTSAQKNPTAFYLCASSSQTGLMNTEAFFGQGTRLTVV.

The chain recombines TRBV2 with TRBJ1-1, with D possibly TRBD1 on 6 matching bases. The CDR3 has 12 amino acids. Germline V gives CDR1 SNHLY, CDR2 FYNNEI. V lost 6 bases and J lost 8, with 13 bases in between. This CDR3 reads CASSFGTTEAFF. The CDR3 DNA is TGTGCCAGCAGCTTTGGGACAACAGAAGCTTTCTTT.